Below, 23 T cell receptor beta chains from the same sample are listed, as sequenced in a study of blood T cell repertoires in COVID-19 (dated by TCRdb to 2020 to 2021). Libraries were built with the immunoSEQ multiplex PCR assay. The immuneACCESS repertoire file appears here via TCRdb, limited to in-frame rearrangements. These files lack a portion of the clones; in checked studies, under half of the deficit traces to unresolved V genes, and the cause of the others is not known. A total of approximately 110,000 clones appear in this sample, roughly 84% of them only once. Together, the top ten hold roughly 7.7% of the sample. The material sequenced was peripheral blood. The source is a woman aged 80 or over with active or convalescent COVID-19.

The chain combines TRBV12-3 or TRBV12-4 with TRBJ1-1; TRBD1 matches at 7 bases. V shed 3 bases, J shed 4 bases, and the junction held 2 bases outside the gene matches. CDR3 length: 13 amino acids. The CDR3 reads CASSFSGGTEAFF. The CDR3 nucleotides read TGTGCCAGCAGTTTTTCAGGGGGCACTGAAGCTTTCTTT.

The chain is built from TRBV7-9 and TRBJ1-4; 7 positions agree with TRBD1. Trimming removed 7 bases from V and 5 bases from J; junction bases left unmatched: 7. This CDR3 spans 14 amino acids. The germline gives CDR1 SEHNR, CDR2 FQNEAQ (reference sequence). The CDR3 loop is CASTAGTVNEKLFF. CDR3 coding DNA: TGTGCCAGCACCGCCGGGACAGTCAATGAAAAACTGTTTTTT.

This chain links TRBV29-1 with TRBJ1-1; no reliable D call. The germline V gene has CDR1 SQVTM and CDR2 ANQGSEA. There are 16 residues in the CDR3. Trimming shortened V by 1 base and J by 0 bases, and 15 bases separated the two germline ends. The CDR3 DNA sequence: TGCAGCGTTGAAGCGACAACAAGCTTTATGAACACTGAAGCTTTCTTT. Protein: CSVEATTSFMNTEAFF.

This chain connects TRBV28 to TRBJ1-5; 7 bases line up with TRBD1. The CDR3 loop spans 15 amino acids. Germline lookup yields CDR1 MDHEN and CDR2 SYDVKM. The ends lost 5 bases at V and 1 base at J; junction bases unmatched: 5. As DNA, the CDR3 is TGTGCCAGCAGTGAGGCAGGGGGAAGCAATCAGCCCCAGCATTTT. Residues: CASSEAGGSNQPQHF.

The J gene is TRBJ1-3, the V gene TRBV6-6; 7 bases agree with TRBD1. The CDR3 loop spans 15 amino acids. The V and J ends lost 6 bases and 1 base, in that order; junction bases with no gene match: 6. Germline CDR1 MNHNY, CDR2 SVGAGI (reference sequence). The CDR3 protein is CASSRTGASGNTIYF. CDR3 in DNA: TGTGCCAGCAGCCGTACAGGGGCTTCTGGAAACACCATATATTTT.

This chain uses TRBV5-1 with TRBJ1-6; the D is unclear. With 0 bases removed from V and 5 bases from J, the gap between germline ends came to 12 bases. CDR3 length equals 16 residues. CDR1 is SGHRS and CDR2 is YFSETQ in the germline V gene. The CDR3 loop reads CASSLDSLVDNSPLHF. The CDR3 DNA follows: TGCGCCAGCAGCTTGGACAGTTTGGTCGATAATTCACCCCTCCACTTT.

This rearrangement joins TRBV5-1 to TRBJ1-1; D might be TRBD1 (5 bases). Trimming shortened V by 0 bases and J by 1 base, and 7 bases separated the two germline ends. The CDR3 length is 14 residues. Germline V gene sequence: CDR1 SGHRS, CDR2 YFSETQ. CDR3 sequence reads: CASSLDRPNTEAFF. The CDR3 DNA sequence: TGCGCCAGCAGCTTGGACAGGCCGAACACTGAAGCTTTCTTT.

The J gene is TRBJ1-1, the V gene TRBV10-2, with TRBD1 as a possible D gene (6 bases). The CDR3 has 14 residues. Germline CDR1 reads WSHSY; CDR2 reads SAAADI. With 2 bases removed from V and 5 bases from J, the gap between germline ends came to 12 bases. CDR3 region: CASSEGGGRTEAFF. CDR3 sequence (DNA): TGCGCCAGCAGTGAGGGGGGGGGCCGAACTGAAGCTTTCTTT.

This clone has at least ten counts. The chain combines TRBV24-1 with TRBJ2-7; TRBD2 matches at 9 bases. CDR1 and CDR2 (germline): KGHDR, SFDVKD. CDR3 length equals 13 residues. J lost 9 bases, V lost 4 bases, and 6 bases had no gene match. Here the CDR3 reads CATSDLTSGRQYF. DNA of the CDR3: TGTGCCACCAGTGACCTGACTAGCGGAAGGCAGTACTTC.

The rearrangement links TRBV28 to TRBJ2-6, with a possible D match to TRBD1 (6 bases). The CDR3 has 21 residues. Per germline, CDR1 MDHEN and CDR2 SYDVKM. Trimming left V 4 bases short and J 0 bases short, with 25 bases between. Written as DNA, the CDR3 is TGTGCCAGCAGTTCGACCGAAACGACAGGAGAGGGCTTCTCTGGGGCCAACGTCCTGACTTTC. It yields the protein CASSSTETTGEGFSGANVLTF.

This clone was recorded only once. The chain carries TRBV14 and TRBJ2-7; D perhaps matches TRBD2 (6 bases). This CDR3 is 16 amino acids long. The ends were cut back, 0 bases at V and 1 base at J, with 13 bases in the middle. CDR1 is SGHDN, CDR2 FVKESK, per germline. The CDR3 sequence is CASSQDRLASSYEQYF. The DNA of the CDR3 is TGTGCCAGCAGCCAAGATCGCCTAGCGTCGTCCTACGAGCAGTACTTC.

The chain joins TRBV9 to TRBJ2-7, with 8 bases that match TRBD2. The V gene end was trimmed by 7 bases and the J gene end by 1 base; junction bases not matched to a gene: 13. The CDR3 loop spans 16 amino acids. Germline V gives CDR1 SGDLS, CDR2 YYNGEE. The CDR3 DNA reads TGTGCCAGCGGGGGAGCTGGCGGGAGGCCTTCCTACGAGCAGTACTTC. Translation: CASGGAGGRPSYEQYF.

The CDR3 here is CASSWYRGHNSGANVLTF. The CDR3 coding sequence is TGCGCCAGCAGCTGGTACAGGGGGCACAACTCTGGGGCCAACGTCCTGACTTTC. The chain carries TRBV5-1 and TRBJ2-6; 9 positions match TRBD1. Germline V CDR1 and CDR2: SGHRS, YFSETQ. This CDR3 has 18 amino acids. The V gene end was trimmed by 3 bases and the J gene end by 0 bases; junction bases not matched to a gene: 7.

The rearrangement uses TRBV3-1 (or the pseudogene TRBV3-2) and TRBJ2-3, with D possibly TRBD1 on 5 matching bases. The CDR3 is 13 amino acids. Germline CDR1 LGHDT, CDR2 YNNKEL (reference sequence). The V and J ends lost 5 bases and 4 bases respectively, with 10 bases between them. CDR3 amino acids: CASSGHLSDTQYF. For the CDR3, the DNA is TGTGCCAGCAGCGGACACCTATCAGATACGCAGTATTTT.

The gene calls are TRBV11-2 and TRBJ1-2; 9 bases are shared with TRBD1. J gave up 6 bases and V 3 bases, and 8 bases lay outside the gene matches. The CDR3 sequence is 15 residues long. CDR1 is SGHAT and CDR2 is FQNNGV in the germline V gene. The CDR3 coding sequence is TGTGCCAGCAGCTTCTTGTGGACAGGGGCGGATGGCTACACCTTC. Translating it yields CASSFLWTGADGYTF.

CDR3 loop: CASSQGDRASSGANVLTF. The CDR3 DNA follows: TGTGCCAGCAGCCAAGGGGACAGGGCGAGCTCTGGGGCCAACGTCCTGACTTTC. The chain uses TRBV3-1 (or the pseudogene TRBV3-2) and TRBJ2-6; 9 bases are shared with TRBD1. CDR3 length: 18 amino acids. Germline trimming cut 1 base from V and 0 bases from J; bases unmatched to any gene: 4. Germline-derived CDR1 and CDR2 are LGHDT and YNNKEL (reference sequence).

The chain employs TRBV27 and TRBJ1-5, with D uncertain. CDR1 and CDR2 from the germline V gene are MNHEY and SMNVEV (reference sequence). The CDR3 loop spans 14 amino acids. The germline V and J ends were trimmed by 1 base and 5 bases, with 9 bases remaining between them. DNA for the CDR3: TGTGCCAGCAGTTTATTTTCAGGCTATCAGCCCCAGCATTTT. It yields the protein CASSLFSGYQPQHF.

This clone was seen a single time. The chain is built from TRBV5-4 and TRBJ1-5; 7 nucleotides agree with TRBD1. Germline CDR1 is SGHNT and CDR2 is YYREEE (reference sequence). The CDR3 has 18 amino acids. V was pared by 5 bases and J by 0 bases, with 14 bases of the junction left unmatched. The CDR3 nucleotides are TGTGCCAGCAGGGGCCGTGGCAGGGGGTTTTATAGCAATCAGCCCCAGCATTTT. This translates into CASRGRGRGFYSNQPQHF.

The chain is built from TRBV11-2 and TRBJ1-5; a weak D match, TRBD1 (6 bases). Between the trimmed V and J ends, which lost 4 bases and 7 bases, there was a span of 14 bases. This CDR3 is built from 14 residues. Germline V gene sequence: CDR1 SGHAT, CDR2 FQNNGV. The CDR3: CASSSGGRWQPQHF. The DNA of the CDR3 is TGTGCCAGCAGCTCGGGGGGGCGATGGCAGCCCCAGCATTTT.

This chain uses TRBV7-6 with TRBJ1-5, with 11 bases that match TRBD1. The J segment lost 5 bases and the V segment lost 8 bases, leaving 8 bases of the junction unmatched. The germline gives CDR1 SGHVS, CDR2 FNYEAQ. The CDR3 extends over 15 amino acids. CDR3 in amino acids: CASPDRGLLDQPQHF. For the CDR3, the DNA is TGTGCCAGCCCGGACAGGGGGCTTTTAGATCAGCCCCAGCATTTT.

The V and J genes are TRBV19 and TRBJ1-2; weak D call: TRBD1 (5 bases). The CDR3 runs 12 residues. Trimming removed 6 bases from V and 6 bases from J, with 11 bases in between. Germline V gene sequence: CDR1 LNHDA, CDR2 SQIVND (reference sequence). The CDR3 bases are TGTGCCAGTAGCTTTGACAGAAATGGCTACACCTTC. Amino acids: CASSFDRNGYTF.

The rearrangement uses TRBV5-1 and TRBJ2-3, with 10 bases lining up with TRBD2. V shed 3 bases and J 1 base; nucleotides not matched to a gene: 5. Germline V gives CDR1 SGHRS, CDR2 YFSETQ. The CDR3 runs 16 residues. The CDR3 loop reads CASSYQSGRGTDTQYF. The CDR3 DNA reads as TGCGCCAGCAGCTACCAGAGCGGGAGGGGCACAGATACGCAGTATTTT.

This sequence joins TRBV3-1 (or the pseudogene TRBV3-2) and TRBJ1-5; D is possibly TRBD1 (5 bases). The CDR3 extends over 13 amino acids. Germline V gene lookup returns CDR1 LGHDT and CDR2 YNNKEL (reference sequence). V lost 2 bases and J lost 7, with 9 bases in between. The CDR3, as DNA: TGTGCCAGCAGCCAATTTCAGGGACAGCCCCAGCATTTT. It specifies CASSQFQGQPQHF.